A selection of T cell receptor beta chains follows, all from one sample in a study of CD8+ T cells in alopecia areata. Profiling relied on immunoSEQ multiplex PCR, and the TCRdb table lists in-frame clones only, not all of them. The repertoire holds just over 150,000 clones, with 50% to 65% as singletons. The specimen was CD8+ T cells sorted from blood, collected at week 0. These receptors originate from a human donor with alopecia areata. CDR3s leave out the opening cysteine and the closing phenylalanine or tryptophan. The order of the fields is clone size, V gene, CDR3 protein. For some rows the clone size is stated as once, few or many, or as a class when expanded; others skip it.

NA	TRBV6-4	ASSDSQGVQETQY
NA	TRBV29-1	SVARGKAF
NA	TRBV9	ASSVGGAEAF
NA	TRBV5-6	ASSLGSRELF
few	TRBV19	ASRTGAGELF
NA	TRBV19	ASTHGGQGYT
NA	TRBV4-1	ASSQLEDGNEKLF
NA	TRBV30	AWSLASASDTQY
NA	TRBV29-1	SVEGGGTYEQY
NA	TRBV29-1	SVLGGVSSYEQY
once	TRBV25-1	ASSEGLSSEQY
NA	TRBV27	ASSLYPRSYEQY
NA	TRBV5-1	ASSLLQGARFGTGELF
NA	TRBV5-6	ASDNDRSAYNEQF
few	TRBV29-1	SVEEGLAGNTDTQY